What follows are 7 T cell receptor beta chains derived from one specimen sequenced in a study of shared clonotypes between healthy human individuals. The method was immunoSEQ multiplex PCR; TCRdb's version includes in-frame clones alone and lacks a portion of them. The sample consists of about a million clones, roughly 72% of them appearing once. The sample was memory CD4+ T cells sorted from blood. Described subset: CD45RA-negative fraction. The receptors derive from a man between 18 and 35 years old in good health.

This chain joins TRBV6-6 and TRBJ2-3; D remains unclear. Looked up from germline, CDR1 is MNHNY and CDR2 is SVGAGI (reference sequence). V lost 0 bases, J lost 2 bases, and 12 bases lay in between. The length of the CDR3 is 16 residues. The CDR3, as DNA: TGTGCCAGCAGTTACTCCTTAGCCGGAGCCACAGATACGCAGTATTTT. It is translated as CASSYSLAGATDTQYF.

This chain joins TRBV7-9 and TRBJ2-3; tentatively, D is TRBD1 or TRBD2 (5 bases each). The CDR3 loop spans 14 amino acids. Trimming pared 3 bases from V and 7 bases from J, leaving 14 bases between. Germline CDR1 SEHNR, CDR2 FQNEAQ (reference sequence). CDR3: CASSLSGTLNTQYF. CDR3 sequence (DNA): TGTGCCAGCAGCTTGTCGGGGACGTTGAATACGCAGTATTTT.

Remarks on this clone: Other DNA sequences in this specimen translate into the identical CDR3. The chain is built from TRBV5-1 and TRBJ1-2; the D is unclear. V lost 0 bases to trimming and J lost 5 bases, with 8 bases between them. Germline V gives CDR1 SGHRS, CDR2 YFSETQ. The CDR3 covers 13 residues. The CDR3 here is CASSLGVSYGYTF. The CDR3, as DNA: TGCGCCAGCAGCTTGGGGGTCAGTTATGGCTACACCTTC.

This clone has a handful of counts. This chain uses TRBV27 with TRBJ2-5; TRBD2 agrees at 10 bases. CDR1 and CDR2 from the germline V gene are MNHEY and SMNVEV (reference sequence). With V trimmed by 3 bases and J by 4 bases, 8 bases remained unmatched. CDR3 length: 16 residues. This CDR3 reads CASSLVSGGARETQYF. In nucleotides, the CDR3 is TGTGCCAGCAGTTTGGTCAGCGGGGGGGCCCGAGAGACCCAGTACTTC.

CDR3 DNA: TGTGCCAGCAGCCAAGCGGGCTCCGGGACAGGCTATGGCTACACCTTC. It is translated as CASSQAGSGTGYGYTF. The genes are TRBV14 and TRBJ1-2, with TRBD1 matching over 8 bases. CDR1 is SGHDN and CDR2 is FVKESK in the germline V gene. Trimming cost V 1 base and J 4 bases; bases outside gene matches: 8. The CDR3 contains 16 residues.

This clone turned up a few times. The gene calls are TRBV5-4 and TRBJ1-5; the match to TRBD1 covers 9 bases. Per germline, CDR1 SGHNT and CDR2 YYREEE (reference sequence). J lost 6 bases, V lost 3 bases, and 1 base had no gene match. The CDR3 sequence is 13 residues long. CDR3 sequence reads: CASSSDRGQPQHF. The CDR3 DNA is TGTGCCAGCAGCTCGGACAGGGGTCAGCCCCAGCATTTT.

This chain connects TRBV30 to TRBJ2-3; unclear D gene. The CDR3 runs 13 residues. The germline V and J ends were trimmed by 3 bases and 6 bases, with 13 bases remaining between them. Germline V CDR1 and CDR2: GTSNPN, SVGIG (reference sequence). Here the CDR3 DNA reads TGTGCCTGGAGCCAGAGGTTCAGGGATACGCAGTATTTT. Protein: CAWSQRFRDTQYF. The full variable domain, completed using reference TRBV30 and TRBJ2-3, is SQTIHQWPATLVQPVGSPLSLECTVEGTSNPNLYWYRQAAGRGLQLLFYSVGIGQISSEVPQNLSASRPQDRQFILSSKKLLLSDSGFYLCAWSQRFRDTQYFGPGTRLTVL.